This paragraph reports one T cell receptor beta chain. Many counts were recorded for this clonotype. It has no known antigen specificity. No per-base quality is available; no much larger clone lies one base away. The library was obtained by multiplex PCR. The instrument given in TCRdb is Illumina HiSeq 4000. TCR beta libraries were built with iRepertoire HTBI primers and Arm-PCR amplification of CDR3 regions. Gel purification was performed on PCR products prior to sequencing. The original pipeline was this. Gene usage analysis of CDR3 amino acid clonotypes relied on the 60 to 65 TRBV and fewer than 15 TRBJ segments identified across samples. COPE and FqMerger were used to merge filtered high-quality paired reads into contigs. Contigs were aligned with BLAST to IMGT TRBV, TRBD and TRBJ reference genes, and CDR3 was defined per IMGT. Highly expanded clones were defined as clonotypes with a frequency above 0.1%. Repertoire diversity was measured by Shannon entropy, and V-J evenness by the Gini coefficient. Clonotypes shared by more than one individual were considered public. Clones were called with MiXCR by TCRdb after fastp trimmed the public reads at Q25, and only in-frame beta chains were retained. Rows with a matching CDR3 protein are joined into one entry that keeps the most common DNA and genes. These V and J calls rely on TCRdb rather than the paper's analysis. This sample is represented by roughly 500,000 distinct CDR3 sequences; roughly 20% of them were singletons. About 8.3% of the sample is taken by the ten largest.

The source of the sample is a study of regulatory T cells in long-lasting Graves disease (dated by TCRdb to about 2021). Context from the whole study: Persistent Graves' disease was defined as persistently positive TSH receptor autoantibodies together with antithyroid drug treatment for over 5 years. Patients with persistent Graves' disease were compared with patients with newly diagnosed Graves' disease using TCR sequencing and RNA sequencing of peripheral blood. The study was conducted in China and was registered as a clinical trial. A total of 33 samples underwent TCR sequencing: some 13 from persistent and approximately 20 from newly diagnosed Graves' disease patients. In the clinical cohort, patients with persistent Graves' disease had used antithyroid drugs for an average of about 9.3 years.

Beyond this particular receptor, the publication reports: The authors acknowledged the small sample size as a limitation that may reduce accuracy. Only peripheral blood was studied, because thyroid tissue, the primary lesion, was inaccessible. Persistent patients shared more public clonotypes among themselves (roughly 2,700) than newly diagnosed patients did (approximately 970). Preferential use of TRBV28, TRBJ1-2 and TRBJ2-5 was observed in persistent disease, whereas TRBV20-1 and TRBJ2-1 were favored in newly diagnosed disease. Sequencing and analysis were restricted to the TCR beta chain. Compared with newly diagnosed patients, patients with persistent Graves' disease had lower TCR Shannon entropy and fewer highly expanded clones, which suggests clonal expansion.

The germline V gene gives CDR1 as ENHRY and CDR2 as SYGVKD. The cysteine opens and the phenylalanine closes a CDR3 of 13 amino acids. Only the CDR3 portion is preserved as DNA: 39 bases, with reading frame beginning at the first base. V is reduced by 3 bases and J by 6 bases, leaving a spacing of 11 bases between them. According to the study, the label for this sample's time point signals: persistent/refractory GD, antithyroid drugs over 5 years with positive TRAb. RNA was extracted from PBMCs in TRIzol for both TCR sequencing and RNA sequencing. The diagnosis of Graves' disease followed American Thyroid Association guidelines. Patients for the study were recruited at an endocrinology department in Xi'an, China. Each patient gave approximately 10 milliliters of peripheral blood, collected in an EDTA anticoagulant tube. Ficoll Paque Plus density gradient separation was used to isolate PBMCs, and no further T cell sorting was performed. An Agilent 2100 Bioanalyzer and agarose gel were used to check RNA quality, and a NanoDrop 2000 was used to measure RNA concentration.

The source material was peripheral blood mononuclear cells (PBMCs), sampled when the disease was refractory, from a patient treated with antithyroid drugs. The chain was built from TRBV10-3 and TRBJ2-5; too little of a D gene remains to name it. The receptor's source is a female donor with Graves disease. The nucleotide sequence reads as follows: TGTGCCATCAGTGATTATGGCAGCCAGACCCAGTACTTC. It is translated as CAISDYGSQTQYF.